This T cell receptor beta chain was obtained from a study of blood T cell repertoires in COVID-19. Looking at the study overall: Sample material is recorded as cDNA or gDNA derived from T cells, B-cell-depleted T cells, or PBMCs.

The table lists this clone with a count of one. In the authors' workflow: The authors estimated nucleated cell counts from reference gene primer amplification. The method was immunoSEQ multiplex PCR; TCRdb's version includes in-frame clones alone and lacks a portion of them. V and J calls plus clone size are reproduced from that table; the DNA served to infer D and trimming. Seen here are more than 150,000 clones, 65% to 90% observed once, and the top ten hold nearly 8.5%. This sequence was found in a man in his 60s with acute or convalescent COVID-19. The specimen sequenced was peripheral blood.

CDR3 loop: CASSLGGVKGYTF. The CDR3 DNA sequence: TGTGCCAGCAGTTTAGGGGGGGTGAAAGGCTACACCTTC. The chain combines TRBV28 with TRBJ1-2, with a tentative D call TRBD1 (5 bases). V dropped 2 bases and J dropped 8 bases, with 12 bases sitting between them. CDR1 is MDHEN, CDR2 SYDVKM, per germline. The CDR3 is made up of 13 amino acids.